A selection of T cell receptor beta chains follows, all from one sample in a study of glioma-infiltrating T cells. TCRdb re-called the multiplex PCR reads through MiXCR, storing one row per CDR3 protein. The table lists about 140,000 distinct CDR3 sequences, about 39% of them singletons. Sequencing used glioma tissue, nonneoplastic brain tissue, or PBMCs (not recorded which). These receptors came from a human donor with low-grade glioma or glioblastoma, undergoing nonglioma brain surgery, or in good health (not recorded which). The CDR3 runs from the conserved cysteine through the conserved F or W. A D gene is named only where the DNA matches it firmly. For some rows the clone size is stated as once, few or many, or as a class when expanded; others skip it.

>NA|TRBJ2-1|TRBD2|TRBV5-1
TGCGCCAGTTCCGGACTAGCGGAGTACAATGAGCAGTTCTTC
CASSGLAEYNEQFF
>NA|TRBJ2-1|NA|TRBV11-1
TGTGCCAGCAGCTTAGGGACGCCACCACGCAATGAGCAGTTCTTC
CASSLGTPPRNEQFF
>NA|TRBJ2-1|TRBD2|TRBV20-1
TGCAGTGCTCCTAGACTAGCGGGGAACAATGAGCAGTTCTTC
CSAPRLAGNNEQFF
>NA|TRBJ1-1|NA|TRBV6-2/TRBV6-3
TGTGCCAGCAGTCCAGGGGTCGGGGGAGCTGAAGCTTTCTTT
CASSPGVGGAEAFF
>few|TRBJ2-1|NA|TRBV20-1
TGCAGTGCTAGCCGATCATACCCCTACAATGAGCAGTTCTTC
CSASRSYPYNEQFF
>NA|TRBJ1-5|NA|TRBV7-9
TGTGCCAGCAGCCAACAGGGTGACCAGCCCCAGCATTTT
CASSQQGDQPQHF
>many|TRBJ2-5|NA|TRBV20-1
TGCAGTGCAAGGACCAGCCAGGAGACCCAGTACTTC
CSARTSQETQYF
>NA|TRBJ1-5|NA|TRBV28
TGTGCCAGCAGTTTTAATCAAGAGACCAAAGGACAGCCCCAGCATTTT
CASSFNQETKGQPQHF
>few|TRBJ1-1|TRBD1|TRBV4-1
TGCGCCAGCAGCACGGGACAGGGGATAACTGAAGCTTTCTTT
CASSTGQGITEAFF
>NA|TRBJ2-3|NA|TRBV2
TGTGCCAGCAGTGGGACCTTTGGTACGCAGTATTTT
CASSGTFGTQYF
>NA|TRBJ1-2|NA|TRBV28
TGTGCCAGCACCTTCACGGGCGGGGTGGGCTACACCTTC
CASTFTGGVGYTF
>NA|TRBJ2-2|TRBD2|TRBV2
TGTGCCAGCATACGGAATAGCGGGAGCGGGAGCACCGGGGAGCTGTTTTTT
CASIRNSGSGSTGELFF
>NA|TRBJ2-6|NA|TRBV12-5
TGTGCTTTCGACGTCCTGACTTTC
CAFDVLTF
>few|TRBJ2-1|NA|TRBV12-3/TRBV12-4
TGTGCCAGCGGGGGTGGCGTTGAGCAGTTCTTC
CASGGGVEQFF
>few|TRBJ1-5|NA|TRBV10-3
TGTGCCATCAGTGAGTCGAAGGAAGATCAGCCCCAGCATTTT
CAISESKEDQPQHF
>NA|TRBJ2-1|TRBD1|TRBV24-1
TGTGCCGGCAGCCGGACAGGGGGCTCTAATGAGCAGTTCTTC
CAGSRTGGSNEQFF
>NA|TRBJ1-1|NA|TRBV6-1
TGTGCCAGCAGTGAGATAGGGGTCACTGAAGCTTTCTTT
CASSEIGVTEAFF
>NA|TRBJ1-1|NA|TRBV7-2
TGTGCCAGCAGCTTGAGCCGAAATAAGAACACTGAAGCTTTCTTT
CASSLSRNKNTEAFF
>NA|TRBJ2-5|NA|TRBV7-9
TGTGCCAGCAGCCTCACAGGGTCAGGCGAGACCCAGTACTTC
CASSLTGSGETQYF
>NA|TRBJ2-3|NA|TRBV24-1
TGTGCCACCAGTGATTTTAAGGCAGGGAGCACAGATACGCAGTATTTT
CATSDFKAGSTDTQYF
>NA|TRBJ2-1|NA|TRBV12-3/TRBV12-4
TGTGCCAGCAGTCCGGGACCCTACAATGAGCAGTTCTTC
CASSPGPYNEQFF
>NA|TRBJ1-1|NA|TRBV6-6
TGTGCCAGCAGTTACTCAGAGGGCTCTTCAATTGGAGCTTTCTTT
CASSYSEGSSIGAFF
>NA|TRBJ2-3|NA|TRBV10-1
TGCGCCAGCTTAGGGCAGAGGACCGGGCCGCAGTATTTT
CASLGQRTGPQYF
>NA|TRBJ2-1|TRBD2|TRBV7-2
TGTGCCAGCAGCTTAATACGCGGGAGTGGCTACAATGAGCAGTTCTTC
CASSLIRGSGYNEQFF
>NA|TRBJ1-1|NA|TRBV5-4
TGTGCCAGTGCACGCCGTGGGGGGCAGGGCAACACTGAAGCTTTCTTT
CASARRGGQGNTEAFF
>NA|TRBJ2-3|TRBD2|TRBV28
TGTGCCAGCAGTTTCCCCTCGAGCTCATTTAAGGGACTAGCGGGAGCCGGCGGCACAGATACGCAGTATTTT
CASSFPSSSFKGLAGAGGTDTQYF
>NA|TRBJ1-6|NA|TRBV27
TGTGCCAGCAGTTTAACAGCCTACTATAATTCACCCCTCCACTTT
CASSLTAYYNSPLHF
>NA|TRBJ1-1|NA|TRBV10-3
TGTGCCATCAGTGTGGAGGCTAGTCGAGTGGATGCTTTCTTT
CAISVEASRVDAFF
>NA|TRBJ2-5|NA|TRBV7-2
TGTGCCAGCAGCTTAGGCTGGGGCTTCGAGACCCAGTACTTC
CASSLGWGFETQYF
>NA|TRBJ1-5|NA|TRBV2
TGTGCCAGCAAGCCAATTAATCAGCCCCAGCATTTT
CASKPINQPQHF
>few|TRBJ1-5|NA|TRBV4-1
TGCGCCAGCAGCCAAGGGGCCAACCAGCCCCAGCATTTT
CASSQGANQPQHF